This T cell receptor beta chain was captured by sequencing in a study of blood T cells in healthy people across ages. A second PCR of 7 to 11 cycles used a sample-barcoded 5' primer and a J-beta primer mix. TCRdb recomputed calls from the 5' RACE reads with MiXCR, one row per CDR3 protein. The sample contains 750,000 to 950,000 distinct CDR3 sequences, 40% to 65% of which appear only once. For this clonotype: Its target is not known.

The ends were cut back, 2 bases at V and 4 bases at J, with 11 bases in the middle. This CDR3 has 14 amino acids. Study results and caveats: Nothing was known about donor CMV status, and this possibly confounded expanded clonotype changes.

The sequence came from a man at least 80 years old in good health. The specimen was blood. The chain recombines TRBV12-3 or TRBV12-4 with TRBJ1-1; D possibly corresponds to TRBD1 (6 bases). The CDR3 DNA sequence: TGTGCCAGCAGTTTAACCCAGGGGACCACTGAAGCTTTCTTT. As protein: CASSLTQGTTEAFF.